This T cell receptor beta chain is from a study of CD8 T cells in ankylosing spondylitis. Findings and limits, study-wide: Previously reported in reactive arthritis synovial fluid and blood were some of the motif variants. A motif of 7 to 9 highly homologous TCR beta variants was seen as apparently characteristic of ankylosing spondylitis blood.

The V gene lost 4 bases and the J gene lost 8 bases, with 23 bases spanning the gap. CDR1 and CDR2 from the germline V gene are MGHRA and YSYEKL. The CDR3 has 16 amino acids. With molecular barcodes, quantitative 5'-RACE was used to make the TCR beta libraries. TCRdb ran MiXCR on the 5' RACE reads and lists one entry per CDR3 protein. The sample lists about 150,000 distinct CDR3 sequences, under 45% occurring once. In its sample, this clonotype was seen a few times. Its antigen is unknown. This TCR was sampled from a male donor with ankylosing spondylitis. The sample consisted of synovial fluid, either unsorted or a sorted T cell fraction (not recorded which). The gene calls are TRBV4-1 and TRBJ1-2; D not resolved. CDR3 residues: CASSLKSSSHPWGYTF. CDR3 in DNA: TGCGCCAGCAGCCTTAAAAGTTCCAGCCATCCATGGGGCTACACCTTC.